These 10 T cell receptor beta chains were sequenced from one sample in a study of tissue T cells after allogeneic stem cell transplantation. Sequencing used immunoSEQ multiplex PCR; TCRdb keeps in-frame clones, though not all of them. The table records fewer than 6,000 clones, roughly 44% of them present only once. Time point defined: mouse harvest day 7 after allogeneic transplant. Mouse grafts combined 10^7 T-cell-depleted bone marrow cells with 10^6 splenic CD5+ T cells. The sample was skin. The receptors were gathered from a female BALB/c mouse given C57BL/6 T cells with graft-versus-host disease after an allogeneic hematopoietic cell transplant.

About this clone itself: Gene names refer to mouse genes. The read stops 1 residue short of the end of the CDR3; the missing end is completed from the germline J gene. The chain carries TRBV13-2 and TRBJ2-4, with 11 nucleotides matching TRBD2. The germline gives CDR1 NNHNN, CDR2 SYGAGS (reference sequence). The V segment lost 2 bases and the J segment 4 bases; nucleotides outside the gene matches: 9. The CDR3 totals 17 residues. CDR3 DNA, as far as it was read: TGTGCCAGCGGTGAGCCTCGGACTGGGGGGCTTAAAAACACCTTGTAC. It translates to CASGEPRTGGLKNTLY. The whole CDR3 region reads CASGEPRTGGLKNTLYF.

A remark on this clone: The gene names here belong to mouse. The read gets to within 1 residue of the CDR3 end, and the germline J gene fills in the rest. This chain connects TRBV26 to TRBJ1-4, with 7 bases fitting TRBD1. The germline CDR1 and CDR2 sequences are KGHPV and FQNQEV (reference sequence). The trim removed 4 bases at V and 7 bases at J, leaving 6 bases unmatched. The CDR3 has 14 amino acids. The sequenced CDR3 bases are TGTGCCAGCAGTCGGGACAGTTCCGGCGAAAGATTATTT. It codes for CASSRDSSGERLF. The full CDR3 protein is CASSRDSSGERLFF.

In this sample, this clone turned up a few times. Gene names and germline match the mouse. The read comes to an end 1 residue before the CDR3 does, leaving the germline J gene to fill in the end. The gene calls are TRBV26 and TRBJ1-3; D might be TRBD1 (5 bases). CDR1 and CDR2 from the germline V gene are KGHPV and FQNQEV (reference sequence). The CDR3 totals 13 residues. V dropped 2 bases and J dropped 4 bases, with 6 bases sitting between them. This CDR3 is CASSLGAGNTLYF. Incomplete CDR3 DNA: TGTGCCAGCAGTCTGGGGGCCGGAAATACGCTCTAT.

This clone has a handful of counts. Mouse gene names and germline throughout. Read coverage stops 1 residue before the CDR3 terminus; the germline J gene supplies the remainder. The chain couples TRBV26 to TRBJ2-2; 7 bases fit TRBD1. V gave up 4 bases and J gave up 0 bases; unmatched junction bases: 5. The CDR3 runs 16 residues. Germline V CDR1 and CDR2: KGHPV, FQNQEV (reference sequence). The CDR3 here is CASSPPGTANTGQLYF. The CDR3 bases that were read are TGTGCCAGCAGTCCACCCGGGACAGCAAACACCGGGCAGCTCTAC.

This clone came up a few times. The gene names here belong to mouse. The CDR3 end is not reached by the read, which stops 1 residue before it; the germline J gene fills it in. This chain connects TRBV19 to TRBJ2-7, with TRBD2 matching over 8 bases. The CDR3 contains 13 residues. Trimming took 1 base from V and 4 from J; bases not matched to a gene: 1. Germline CDR1 is FNHDT and CDR2 is SITEND (reference sequence). The part of the CDR3 DNA that was read is TGTGCCAGCAGTATATCTGGGGGGTATGAACAGTAC. Its translation: CASSISGGYEQY. The complete CDR3 protein is CASSISGGYEQYF.

Concerning this clone itself: Mouse gene names and germline throughout. The read ends 1 residue before the CDR3 terminus; that terminus is restored from the germline J gene. This sequence joins TRBV3 and TRBJ2-4; D uncertain. The CDR3 covers 14 residues. The V gene lost 0 bases and the J gene lost 2 bases, with 6 bases spanning the gap. Germline lookup yields CDR1 SNHLY and CDR2 FYNGKV (reference sequence). CDR3 amino acids: CASSLAGIQNTLYF. CDR3 bases read: TGTGCCAGCAGCTTAGCGGGGATTCAAAACACCTTGTAC.

Regarding this clone: The genes and germline here are from mouse. Read sequence stops 1 residue before the CDR3 end, and the germline J gene provides the missing end. This sequence joins TRBV26 and TRBJ1-4; no clear D. This CDR3 has 12 amino acids. The germline CDR1 and CDR2 sequences are KGHPV and FQNQEV (reference sequence). The V and J ends lost 3 bases and 3 bases respectively, with 2 bases between them. The CDR3 DNA, read in part, is TGTGCCAGCAGTCTTACCAACGAAAGATTATTT. The encoded protein is CASSLTNERLF. The full-length CDR3 reads as CASSLTNERLFF.

A remark on this clone: Here the gene names and germline are mouse. The read comes to an end 1 residue before the CDR3 does, leaving the germline J gene to fill in the end. The V call is TRBV26, the J call TRBJ2-7; 11 nucleotides match TRBD2. CDR1 is KGHPV, CDR2 FQNQEV, per germline (reference sequence). The CDR3 is made up of 14 amino acids. Unmatched junction bases numbered 4, after V lost 5 bases and J lost 4 bases. The CDR3 spells CASSNTGGAYEQYF. CDR3 bases read: TGTGCCAGCAGTAATACTGGGGGGGCGTATGAACAGTAC.

As regards this clone: Genes and germline come from the mouse. The CDR3 is cut off 1 residue early in the read; its end comes from the germline J gene. The chain employs TRBV13-2 and TRBJ1-2; TRBD1 is a possible D gene (5 bases). The CDR3 is 14 residues long. Germline CDR1 and CDR2: NNHNN and SYGAGS (reference sequence). Trimming cost V 2 bases and J 4 bases, with 12 bases left between them. The chain's CDR3 is CASGDGQGGSDYTF. The CDR3 bases that were read are TGTGCCAGCGGTGACGGGCAGGGTGGCTCCGACTACACC.

With respect to this clone: Gene names are the mouse ones. The read halts 1 residue ahead of the CDR3 end, with the missing end drawn from the germline J gene. This chain joins TRBV26 and TRBJ2-7; the D is unclear. The CDR3 covers 10 residues. Looked up from germline, CDR1 is KGHPV and CDR2 is FQNQEV (reference sequence). Trimming removed 2 bases from V and 6 bases from J, with 2 bases in between. The sequenced CDR3 bases are TGTGCCAGCAGTCTGGGTGAACAGTAC. Amino acid sequence: CASSLGEQY. The whole CDR3 sequence reads CASSLGEQYF.